This T cell receptor beta chain was sequenced in a study of blood T cell repertoires in COVID-19. Whole-study context: Researchers got acute and convalescent COVID-19 samples from the United States, Italy and Spain. In each case, the material was cDNA or gDNA derived from T cells, B-cell-depleted T cells, or PBMCs.

Study processing details: Amplified reference gene primers provided the basis for estimating nucleated cell counts. Profiling relied on immunoSEQ multiplex PCR, and the TCRdb table lists in-frame clones only, not all of them. That table supplies the V and J calls and clone size; D and trimming were determined from the DNA. The data hold about 250,000 clones, with roughly 83% observed a single time. V lost 0 bases, J lost 7 bases, and 13 bases stayed unmatched. The germline CDR1 and CDR2 sequences are SGHRS and YFSETQ. The CDR3 length is 17 residues. This clone was picked up a small number of times. The receptor comes from a man older than 75 with acute or convalescent COVID-19. The chain joins TRBV5-1 to TRBJ2-3; TRBD1 matches 8 bases. The sequencing sample was made of peripheral blood. CDR3 sequence: CASSLARDRGFGNTQYF. CDR3 DNA: TGCGCCAGCAGCTTGGCCCGTGACAGGGGATTCGGGAATACGCAGTATTTT.